This entry features one T cell receptor (beta chain) sequence. What it binds is unknown. Template material for TCR beta VDJ and CDR3 profiling consisted of genomic DNA. Using its own MiXCR run on the reads, TCRdb lists one record per CDR3 protein. The sample shows a few hundred thousand distinct CDR3 sequences, 61% of them seen only once. The data were obtained in a study of CD8+CD57+ T cells in acquired aplastic anemia. Study information: Quantities of DNA derived from sorted CD4+ and CD8+ cells averaged roughly 3.4 ug. Study-wide points: Around 27 CD8+ CDR3 sequences occurred in both the patients and the controls.

The CDR3 is 15 residues long. Germline V gene sequence: CDR1 WSHSY, CDR2 SAAADI. With V trimmed by 7 bases and J by 0 bases, 5 bases remained unmatched. Input material: sorted CD4+, CD8+, or CD8+CD57+ T cells (not recorded which) from PBMCs. This chain uses TRBV10-2 with TRBJ2-7, with 11 nucleotides matching TRBD2. The receptor was isolated from a human donor in good health. In nucleotides, the CDR3 is TGCGCCAGCACTGGACTAGCGGGCCTCTCCTACGAGCAGTACTTC. Protein sequence: CASTGLAGLSYEQYF.